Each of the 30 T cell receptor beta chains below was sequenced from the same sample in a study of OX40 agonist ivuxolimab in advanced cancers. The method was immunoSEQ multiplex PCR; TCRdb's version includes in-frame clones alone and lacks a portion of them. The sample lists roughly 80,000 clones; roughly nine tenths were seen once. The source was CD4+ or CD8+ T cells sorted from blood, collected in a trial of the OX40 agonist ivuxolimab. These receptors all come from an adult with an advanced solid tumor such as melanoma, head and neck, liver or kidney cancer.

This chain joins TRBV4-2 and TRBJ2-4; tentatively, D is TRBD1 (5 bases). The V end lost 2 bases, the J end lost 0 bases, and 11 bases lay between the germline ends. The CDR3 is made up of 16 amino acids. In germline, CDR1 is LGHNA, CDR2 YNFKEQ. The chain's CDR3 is CASSQTTVLAKNIQYF. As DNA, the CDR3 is TGTGCCAGCAGCCAAACGACAGTCCTAGCCAAAAACATTCAGTACTTC.

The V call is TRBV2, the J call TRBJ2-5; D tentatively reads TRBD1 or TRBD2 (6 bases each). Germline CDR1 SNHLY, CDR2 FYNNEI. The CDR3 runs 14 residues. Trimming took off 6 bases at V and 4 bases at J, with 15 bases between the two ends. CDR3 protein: CASRNTGRGETQYF. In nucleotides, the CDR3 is TGTGCCAGCAGAAATACAGGGCGGGGAGAGACCCAGTACTTC.

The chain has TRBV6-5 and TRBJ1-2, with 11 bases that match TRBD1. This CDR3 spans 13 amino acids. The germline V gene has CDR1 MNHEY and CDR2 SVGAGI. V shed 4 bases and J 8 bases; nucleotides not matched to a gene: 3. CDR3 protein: CASSSDRGRGYTF. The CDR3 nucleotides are TGTGCCAGCAGTTCGGACAGGGGGCGAGGCTACACCTTC.

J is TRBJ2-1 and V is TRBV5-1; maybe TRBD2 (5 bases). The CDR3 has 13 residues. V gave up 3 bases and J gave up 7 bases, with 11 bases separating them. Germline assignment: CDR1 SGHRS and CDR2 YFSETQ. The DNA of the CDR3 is TGCGCCAGCAGCTCGGTACTAGGGAATGAGCAGTTCTTC. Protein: CASSSVLGNEQFF.

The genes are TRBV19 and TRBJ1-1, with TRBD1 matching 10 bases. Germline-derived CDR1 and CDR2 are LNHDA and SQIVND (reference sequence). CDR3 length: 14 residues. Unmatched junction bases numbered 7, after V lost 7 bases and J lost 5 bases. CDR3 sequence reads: CASIKDRGGTEAFF. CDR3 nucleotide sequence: TGTGCCAGTATCAAGGACAGGGGGGGGACTGAAGCTTTCTTT.

The CDR3 coding sequence is TGTGCCAGCGGCAGCTCCTACAATGAGCAGTTCTTC. It is translated as CASGSSYNEQFF. This chain links TRBV7-6 with TRBJ2-1; D remains ambiguous. The length of the CDR3 is 12 residues. V lost 8 bases and J 0 bases, leaving 5 bases between the germline ends. CDR1 SGHVS and CDR2 FNYEAQ come from the germline V gene.

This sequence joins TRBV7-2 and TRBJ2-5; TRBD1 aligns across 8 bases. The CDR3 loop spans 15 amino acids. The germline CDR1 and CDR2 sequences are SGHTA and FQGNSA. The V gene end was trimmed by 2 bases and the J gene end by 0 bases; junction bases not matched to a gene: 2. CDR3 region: CASSLRQGYQETQYF. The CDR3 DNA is TGTGCCAGCAGCTTAAGACAGGGGTACCAAGAGACCCAGTACTTC.

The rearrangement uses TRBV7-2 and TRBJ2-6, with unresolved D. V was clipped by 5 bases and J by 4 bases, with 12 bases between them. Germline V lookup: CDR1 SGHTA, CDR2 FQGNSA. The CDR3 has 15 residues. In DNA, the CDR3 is TGTGCCAGCAGCCAGACTCCTTCGGGGGCCAACGTCCTGACTTTC. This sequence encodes CASSQTPSGANVLTF. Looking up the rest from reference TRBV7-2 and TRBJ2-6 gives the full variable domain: GAGVSQSPSNKVTEKGKDVELRCDPISGHTALYWYRQSLGQGLEFLIYFQGNSAPDKSGLPSDRFSAERTGGSVSTLTIQRTQQEDSAVYLCASSQTPSGANVLTFGAGSRLTVL.

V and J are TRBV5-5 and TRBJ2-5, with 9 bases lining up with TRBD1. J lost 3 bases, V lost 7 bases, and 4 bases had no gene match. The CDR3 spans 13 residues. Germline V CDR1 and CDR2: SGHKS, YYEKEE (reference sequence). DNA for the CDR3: TGTGCCAGCGGCCGGGACAGGGAAGAGACCCAGTACTTC. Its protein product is CASGRDREETQYF. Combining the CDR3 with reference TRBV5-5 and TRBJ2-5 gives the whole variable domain DAGVTQSPTHLIKTRGQQVTLRCSPISGHKSVSWYQQVLGQGPQFIFQYYEKEERGRGNFPDRFSARQFPNYSSELNVNALLLGDSALYLCASGRDREETQYFGPGTRLLVL.

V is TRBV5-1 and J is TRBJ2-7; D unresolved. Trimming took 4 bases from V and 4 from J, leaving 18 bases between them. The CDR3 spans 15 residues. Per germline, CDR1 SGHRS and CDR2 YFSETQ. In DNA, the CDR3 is TGCGCCAGCAGCCATCATTCCCTTGAAAAATACGAGCAGTACTTC. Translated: CASSHHSLEKYEQYF.

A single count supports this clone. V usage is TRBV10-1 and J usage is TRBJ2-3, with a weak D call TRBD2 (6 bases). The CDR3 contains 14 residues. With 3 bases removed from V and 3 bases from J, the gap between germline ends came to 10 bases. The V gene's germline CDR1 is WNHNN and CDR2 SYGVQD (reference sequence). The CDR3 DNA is TGCGCCAGCAGTGACGGGGGAGGTACAGATACGCAGTATTTT. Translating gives CASSDGGGTDTQYF.

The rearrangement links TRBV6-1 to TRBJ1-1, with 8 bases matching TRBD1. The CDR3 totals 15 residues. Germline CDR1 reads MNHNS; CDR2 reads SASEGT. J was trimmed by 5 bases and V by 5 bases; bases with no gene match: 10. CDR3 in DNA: TGTGCCAGCAGTTCGCGGACAGGGATGGGAACTGAAGCTTTCTTT. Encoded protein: CASSSRTGMGTEAFF.

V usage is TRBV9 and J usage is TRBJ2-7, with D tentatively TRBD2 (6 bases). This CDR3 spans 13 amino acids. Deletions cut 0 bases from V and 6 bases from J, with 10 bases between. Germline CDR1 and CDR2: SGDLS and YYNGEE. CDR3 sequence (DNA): TGTGCCAGCAGCGTAGGTGAGGGAGGCGAGCAGTACTTC. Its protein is CASSVGEGGEQYF.

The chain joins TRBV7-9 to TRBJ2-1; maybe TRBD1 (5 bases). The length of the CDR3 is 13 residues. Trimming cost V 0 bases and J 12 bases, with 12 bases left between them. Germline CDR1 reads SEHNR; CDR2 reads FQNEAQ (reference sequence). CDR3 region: CASSLAVQGGQFF. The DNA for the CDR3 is TGTGCCAGCAGCTTAGCGGTGCAGGGTGGGCAGTTCTTC.

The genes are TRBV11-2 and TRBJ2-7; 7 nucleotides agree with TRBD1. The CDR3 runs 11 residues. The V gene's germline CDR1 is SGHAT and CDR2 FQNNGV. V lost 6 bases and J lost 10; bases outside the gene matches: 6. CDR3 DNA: TGTGCCAGCAGATATGACAGGGCCCAGTACTTC. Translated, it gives CASRYDRAQYF.

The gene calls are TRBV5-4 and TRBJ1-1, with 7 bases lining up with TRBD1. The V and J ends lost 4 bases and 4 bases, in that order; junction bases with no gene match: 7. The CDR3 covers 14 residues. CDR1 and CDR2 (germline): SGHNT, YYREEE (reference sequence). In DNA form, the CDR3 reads TGTGCCAGCAGCGGAAACAGGGGAGGCACTGAAGCTTTCTTT. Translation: CASSGNRGGTEAFF.

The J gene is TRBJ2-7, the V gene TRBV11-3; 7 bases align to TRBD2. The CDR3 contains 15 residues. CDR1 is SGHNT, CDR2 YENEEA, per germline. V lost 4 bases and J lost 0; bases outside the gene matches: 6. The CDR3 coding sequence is TGTGCCAGCAGCTCACCCGGGAGGTACTCCTACGAGCAGTACTTC. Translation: CASSSPGRYSYEQYF. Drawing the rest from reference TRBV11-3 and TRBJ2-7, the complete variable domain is EAGVVQSPRYKIIEKKQPVAFWCNPISGHNTLYWYLQNLGQGPELLIRYENEEAVDDSQLPKDRFSAERLKGVDSTLKIQPAELGDSAVYLCASSSPGRYSYEQYFGPGTRLTVT.

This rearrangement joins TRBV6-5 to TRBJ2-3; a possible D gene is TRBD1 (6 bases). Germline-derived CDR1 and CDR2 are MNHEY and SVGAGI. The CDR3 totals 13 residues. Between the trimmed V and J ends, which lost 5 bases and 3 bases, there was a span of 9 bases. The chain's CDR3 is CASSNRETDTQYF. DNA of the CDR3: TGTGCCAGCAGTAACAGGGAAACAGATACGCAGTATTTT.

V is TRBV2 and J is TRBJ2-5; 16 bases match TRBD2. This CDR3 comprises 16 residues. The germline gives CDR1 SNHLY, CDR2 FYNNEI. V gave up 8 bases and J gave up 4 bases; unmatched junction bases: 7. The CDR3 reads CASERGLAGGPETQYF. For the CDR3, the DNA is TGTGCCAGCGAGAGGGGACTAGCGGGAGGGCCAGAGACCCAGTACTTC. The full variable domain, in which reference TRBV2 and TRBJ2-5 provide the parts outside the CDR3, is EPEVTQTPSHQVTQMGQEVILRCVPISNHLYFYWYRQILGQKVEFLVSFYNNEISEKSEIFDDQFSVERPDGSNFTLKIRSTKLEDSAMYFCASERGLAGGPETQYFGPGTRLLVL.

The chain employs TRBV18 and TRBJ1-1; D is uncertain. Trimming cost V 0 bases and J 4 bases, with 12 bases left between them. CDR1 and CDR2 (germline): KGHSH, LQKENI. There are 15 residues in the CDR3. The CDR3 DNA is TGTGCCAGCTCACCACCGGGGATAACCGGCACTGAAGCTTTCTTT. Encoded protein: CASSPPGITGTEAFF.

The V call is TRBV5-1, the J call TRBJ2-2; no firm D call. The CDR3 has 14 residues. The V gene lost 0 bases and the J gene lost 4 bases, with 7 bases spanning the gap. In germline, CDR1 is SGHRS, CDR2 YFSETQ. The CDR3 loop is CASSLVVSTGELFF. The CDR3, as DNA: TGCGCCAGCAGCTTGGTAGTCAGCACCGGGGAGCTGTTTTTT.

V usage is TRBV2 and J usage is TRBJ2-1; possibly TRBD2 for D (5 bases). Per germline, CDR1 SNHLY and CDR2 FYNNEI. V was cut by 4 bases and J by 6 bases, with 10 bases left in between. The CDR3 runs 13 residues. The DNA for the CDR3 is TGTGCCAGCAGTGGAGGGCCCCCCAATGAGCAGTTCTTC. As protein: CASSGGPPNEQFF.

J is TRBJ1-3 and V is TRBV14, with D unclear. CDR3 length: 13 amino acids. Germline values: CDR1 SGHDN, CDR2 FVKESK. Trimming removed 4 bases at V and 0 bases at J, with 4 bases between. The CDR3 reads CASSPRSGNTIYF. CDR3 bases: TGTGCCAGCAGCCCCCGCTCTGGAAACACCATATATTTT.

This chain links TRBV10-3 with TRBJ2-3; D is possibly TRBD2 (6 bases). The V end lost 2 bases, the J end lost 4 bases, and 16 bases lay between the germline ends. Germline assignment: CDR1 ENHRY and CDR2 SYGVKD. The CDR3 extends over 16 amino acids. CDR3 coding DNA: TGTGCCATCAGTGAGCGACAGCGGGTATCCGCAGATACGCAGTATTTT. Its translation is CAISERQRVSADTQYF.

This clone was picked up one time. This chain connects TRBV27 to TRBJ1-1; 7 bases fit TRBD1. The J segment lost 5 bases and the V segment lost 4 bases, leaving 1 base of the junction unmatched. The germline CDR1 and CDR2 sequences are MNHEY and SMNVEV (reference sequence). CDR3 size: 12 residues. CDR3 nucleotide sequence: TGTGCCAGCAGTTCAGGGGGGACTGAAGCTTTCTTT. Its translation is CASSSGGTEAFF.

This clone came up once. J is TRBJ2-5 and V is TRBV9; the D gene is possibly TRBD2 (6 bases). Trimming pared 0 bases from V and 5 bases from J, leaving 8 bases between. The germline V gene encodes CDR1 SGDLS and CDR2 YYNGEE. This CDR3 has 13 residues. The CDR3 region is CASSVGGGETQYF. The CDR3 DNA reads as TGTGCCAGCAGCGTAGGAGGAGGGGAGACCCAGTACTTC.

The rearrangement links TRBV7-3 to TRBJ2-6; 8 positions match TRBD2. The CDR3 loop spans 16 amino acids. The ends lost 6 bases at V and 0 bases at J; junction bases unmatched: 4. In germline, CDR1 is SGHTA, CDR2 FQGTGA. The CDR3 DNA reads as TGTGCCAGCAGGGGCGGGAGGAACTCTGGGGCCAACGTCCTGACTTTC. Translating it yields CASRGGRNSGANVLTF.

CDR3 amino acids: CASSIQNYNNEQFF. The CDR3 coding sequence is TGTGCCAGTAGTATTCAGAACTACAACAATGAGCAGTTCTTC. The rearrangement uses TRBV19 and TRBJ2-1; D unresolved. Deletions cut 3 bases from V and 5 bases from J, with 11 bases between. This CDR3 spans 14 amino acids. CDR1 is LNHDA, CDR2 SQIVND, per germline (reference sequence). Full variable domain (rest looked up from reference TRBV19 and TRBJ2-1): DGGITQSPKYLFRKEGQNVTLSCEQNLNHDAMYWYRQDPGQGLRLIYYSQIVNDFQKGDIAEGYSVSREKKESFPLTVTSAQKNPTAFYLCASSIQNYNNEQFFGPGTRLTVL.

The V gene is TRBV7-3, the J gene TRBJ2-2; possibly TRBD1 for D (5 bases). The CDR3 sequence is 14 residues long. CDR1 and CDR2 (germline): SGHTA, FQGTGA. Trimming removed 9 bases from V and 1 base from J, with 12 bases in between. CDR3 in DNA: TGTGCCAGTAGCAAGGGGCGGAACACCGGGGAGCTGTTTTTT. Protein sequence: CASSKGRNTGELFF. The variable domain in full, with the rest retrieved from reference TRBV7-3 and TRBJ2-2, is GAGVSQTPSNKVTEKGKYVELRCDPISGHTALYWYRQSLGQGPEFLIYFQGTGAADDSGLPNDRFFAVRPEGSVSTLKIQRTERGDSAVYLCASSKGRNTGELFFGEGSRLTVL.

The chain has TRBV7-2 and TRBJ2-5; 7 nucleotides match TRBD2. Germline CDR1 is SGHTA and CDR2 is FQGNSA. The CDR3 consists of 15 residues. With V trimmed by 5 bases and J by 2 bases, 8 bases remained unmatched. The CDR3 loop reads CASSQVPAGQETQYF. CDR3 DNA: TGTGCCAGCAGCCAAGTTCCAGCGGGGCAAGAGACCCAGTACTTC.